The following is a T cell receptor (beta chain) sequence with its context. Its antigen is unidentified. This sample was taken from a study of CD8+ T cells in alopecia areata. Study-wide points: Among patients, TCR sharing was less clear than in mice, a difference possibly due in part to HLA diversity in the patient population.

As the sequencing template, cDNA was produced by extracting RNA and reverse transcribing it. Repertoires were generated with immunoSEQ multiplex PCR, while TCRdb's copy carries only in-frame clones and drops some. The sample lists some 180,000 clones; about 53% were seen once. As to treatment: oral pan-JAK inhibitor, 5-10 mg twice daily. From alopecia areata patients, lesional scalp punch biopsies and peripheral blood were collected. Sequenced here: CD8+ T cells sorted from blood, sampled at week 24, from a patient treated with tofacitinib. This sequence was found in a human donor with alopecia areata.

The CDR3 bases are TGCGCCAGCAGAGAGGACAGGGGATCTGGCTACACCTTC. Translated: CASREDRGSGYTF. J is TRBJ1-2 and V is TRBV5-1, with TRBD1 matching 9 bases. V lost 5 bases and J lost 7; bases outside the gene matches: 6. The CDR3 totals 13 residues. Per germline, CDR1 SGHRS and CDR2 YFSETQ.